The present TCR beta chain was sequenced within a study of blood T cell repertoires in COVID-19. Study-level information: Acute and convalescent COVID-19 samples came from the United States, Italy and Spain. The cDNA or gDNA used as material had been derived from T cells, B-cell-depleted T cells, or PBMCs.

The CDR3 consists of 14 residues. In germline, CDR1 is SEHNR, CDR2 FQNEAQ (reference sequence). V lost 1 base and J lost 0, with 5 bases in between. This clone was observed a handful of times. Authors' data handling: Amplified reference gene primers provided the basis for estimating nucleated cell counts. Some clones are missing from TCRdb's copy, which holds only in-frame ones; the method was immunoSEQ multiplex PCR. That table supplies the V and J calls and clone size; D and trimming were determined from the DNA. Among approximately 100,000 clones, 85% to 90% were seen once, and the ten largest hold approximately 1.1%.

Sequences were obtained from peripheral blood. The sequence derives from a human donor in a cohort sampled during active COVID-19. The V gene is TRBV7-9, the J gene TRBJ2-3; D not certain. The CDR3 DNA follows: TGTGCCAGCAGCTTAGAAGCCAGCACAGATACGCAGTATTTT. This gives the protein CASSLEASTDTQYF.